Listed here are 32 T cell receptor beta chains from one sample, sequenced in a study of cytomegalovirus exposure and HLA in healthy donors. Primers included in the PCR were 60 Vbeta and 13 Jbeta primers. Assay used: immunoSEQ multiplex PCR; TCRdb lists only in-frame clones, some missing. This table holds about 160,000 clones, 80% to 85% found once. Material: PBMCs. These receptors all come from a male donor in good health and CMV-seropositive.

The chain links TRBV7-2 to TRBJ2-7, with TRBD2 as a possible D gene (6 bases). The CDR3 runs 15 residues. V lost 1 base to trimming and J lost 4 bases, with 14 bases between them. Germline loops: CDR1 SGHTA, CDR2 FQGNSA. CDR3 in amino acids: CASSLGPGEAYEQYF. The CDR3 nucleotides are TGTGCCAGCAGCTTAGGTCCGGGAGAAGCTTACGAGCAGTACTTC.

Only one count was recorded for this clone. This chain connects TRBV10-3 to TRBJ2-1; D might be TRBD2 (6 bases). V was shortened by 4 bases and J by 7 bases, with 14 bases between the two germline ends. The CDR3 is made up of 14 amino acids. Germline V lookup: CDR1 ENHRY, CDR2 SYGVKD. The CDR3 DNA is TGTGCCATCAGTGTTGGACTATCCCGTAATGAGCAGTTCTTC. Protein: CAISVGLSRNEQFF.

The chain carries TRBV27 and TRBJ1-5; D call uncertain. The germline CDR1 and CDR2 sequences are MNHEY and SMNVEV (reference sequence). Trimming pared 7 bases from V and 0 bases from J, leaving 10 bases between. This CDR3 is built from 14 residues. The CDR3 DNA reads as TGTGCCAGCAAAAGAGCGAATAGCAATCAGCCCCAGCATTTT. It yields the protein CASKRANSNQPQHF.

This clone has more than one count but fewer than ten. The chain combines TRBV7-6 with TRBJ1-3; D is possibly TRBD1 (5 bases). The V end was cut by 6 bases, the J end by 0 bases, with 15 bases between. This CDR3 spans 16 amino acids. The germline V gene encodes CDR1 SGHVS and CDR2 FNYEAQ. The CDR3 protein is CASRALQGRSGNTIYF. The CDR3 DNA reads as TGTGCCAGCAGGGCTTTGCAGGGCCGCTCTGGAAACACCATATATTTT. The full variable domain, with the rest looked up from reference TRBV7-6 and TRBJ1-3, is GAGVSQSPRYKVTKRGQDVALRCDPISGHVSLYWYRQALGQGPEFLTYFNYEAQQDKSGLPNDRFSAERPEGSISTLTIQRTEQRDSAMYRCASRALQGRSGNTIYFGEGSWLTVV.

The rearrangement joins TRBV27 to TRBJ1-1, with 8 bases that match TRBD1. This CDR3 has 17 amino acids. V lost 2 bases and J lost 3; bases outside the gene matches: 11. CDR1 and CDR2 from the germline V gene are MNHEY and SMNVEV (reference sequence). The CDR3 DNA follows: TGTGCCAGCAGTTTAACCCAGGGGGCGGGAAGGTACACTGAAGCTTTCTTT. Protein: CASSLTQGAGRYTEAFF.

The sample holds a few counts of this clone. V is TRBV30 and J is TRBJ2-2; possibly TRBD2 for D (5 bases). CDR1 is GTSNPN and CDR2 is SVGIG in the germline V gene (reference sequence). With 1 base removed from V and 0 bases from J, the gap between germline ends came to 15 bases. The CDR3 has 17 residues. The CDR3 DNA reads TGTGCCTGGAGTGACTGGTCAGGAGGAACGAACACCGGGGAGCTGTTTTTT. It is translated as CAWSDWSGGTNTGELFF.

CDR3 in amino acids: CASSLASGGETQYF. The CDR3 DNA reads TGTGCCAGCAGCCTAGCTAGCGGGGGGGAGACCCAGTACTTC. The J gene is TRBJ2-5, the V gene TRBV2, with 11 positions matching TRBD2. Germline trimming cut 6 bases from V and 5 bases from J; bases unmatched to any gene: 5. The CDR3 sequence is 14 residues long. The germline V gene encodes CDR1 SNHLY and CDR2 FYNNEI.

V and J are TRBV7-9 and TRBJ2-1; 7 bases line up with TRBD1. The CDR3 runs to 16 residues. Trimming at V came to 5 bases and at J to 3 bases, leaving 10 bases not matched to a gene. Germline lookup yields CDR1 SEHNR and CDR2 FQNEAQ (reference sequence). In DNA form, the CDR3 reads TGTGCCAGCAGCCCTCTGGGGACAGTGAGCTACAATGAGCAGTTCTTC. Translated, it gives CASSPLGTVSYNEQFF. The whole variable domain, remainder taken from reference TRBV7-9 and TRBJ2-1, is DTGVSQNPRHKITKRGQNVTFRCDPISEHNRLYWYRQTLGQGPEFLTYFQNEAQLEKSRLLSDRFSAERPKGSFSTLEIQRTEQGDSAMYLCASSPLGTVSYNEQFFGPGTRLTVL.

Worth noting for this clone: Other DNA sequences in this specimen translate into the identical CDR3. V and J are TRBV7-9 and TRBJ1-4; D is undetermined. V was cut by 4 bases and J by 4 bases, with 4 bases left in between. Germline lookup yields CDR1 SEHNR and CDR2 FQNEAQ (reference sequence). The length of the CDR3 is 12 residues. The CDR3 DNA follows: TGTGCCAGCAGCTCCCGTAATGAAAAACTGTTTTTT. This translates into CASSSRNEKLFF. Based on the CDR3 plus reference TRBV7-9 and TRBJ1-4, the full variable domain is DTGVSQNPRHKITKRGQNVTFRCDPISEHNRLYWYRQTLGQGPEFLTYFQNEAQLEKSRLLSDRFSAERPKGSFSTLEIQRTEQGDSAMYLCASSSRNEKLFFGSGTQLSVL.

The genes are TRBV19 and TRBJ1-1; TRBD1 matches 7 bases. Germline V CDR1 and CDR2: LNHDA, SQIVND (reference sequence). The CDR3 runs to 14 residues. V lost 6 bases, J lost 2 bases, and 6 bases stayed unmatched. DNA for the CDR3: TGTGCCAGTAGCCTTGACAGGGCAAACACTGAAGCTTTCTTT. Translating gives CASSLDRANTEAFF.

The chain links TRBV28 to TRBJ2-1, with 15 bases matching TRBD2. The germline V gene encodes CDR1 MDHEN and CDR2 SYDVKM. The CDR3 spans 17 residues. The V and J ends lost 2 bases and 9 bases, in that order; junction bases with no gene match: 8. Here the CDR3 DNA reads TGTGCCAGCAGTTTAGGTTCGGGACTAGCGGGAGGATCTGAGCAGTTCTTC. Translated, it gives CASSLGSGLAGGSEQFF.

The CDR3 spells CASSYVTGNTGELFF. The DNA of the CDR3 is TGTGCCAGCAGTTACGTGACAGGGAACACCGGGGAGCTGTTTTTT. The chain carries TRBV6-5 and TRBJ2-2; TRBD1 might be the D (6 bases). Germline V gene sequence: CDR1 MNHEY, CDR2 SVGAGI. The CDR3 spans 15 residues. V was pared by 2 bases and J by 1 base, with 8 bases between.

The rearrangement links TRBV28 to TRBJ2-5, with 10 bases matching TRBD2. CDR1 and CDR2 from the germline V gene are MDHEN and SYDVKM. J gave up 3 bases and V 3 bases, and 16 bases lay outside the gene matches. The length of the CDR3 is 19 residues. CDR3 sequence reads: CASSLPPGFSGRWKETQYF. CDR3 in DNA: TGTGCCAGCAGTTTGCCTCCCGGATTTAGCGGGAGGTGGAAAGAGACCCAGTACTTC.

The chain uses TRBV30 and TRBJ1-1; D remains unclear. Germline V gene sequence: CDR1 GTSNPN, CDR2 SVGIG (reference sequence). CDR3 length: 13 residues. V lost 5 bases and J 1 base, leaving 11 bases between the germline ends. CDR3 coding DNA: TGTGCCTGGGTTGCGAGCGGGAACACTGAAGCTTTCTTT. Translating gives CAWVASGNTEAFF.

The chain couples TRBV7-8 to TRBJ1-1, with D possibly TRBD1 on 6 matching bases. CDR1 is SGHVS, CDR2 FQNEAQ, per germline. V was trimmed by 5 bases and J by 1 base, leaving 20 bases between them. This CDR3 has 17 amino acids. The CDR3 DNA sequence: TGTGCCAGCAGCGTATACAGGGTGATCGTGGGGAACACTGAAGCTTTCTTT. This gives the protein CASSVYRVIVGNTEAFF.

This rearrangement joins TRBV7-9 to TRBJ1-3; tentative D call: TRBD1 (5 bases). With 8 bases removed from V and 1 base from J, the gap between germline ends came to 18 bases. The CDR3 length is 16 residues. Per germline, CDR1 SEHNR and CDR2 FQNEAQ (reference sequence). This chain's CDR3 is CASDGRQGASGNTIYF. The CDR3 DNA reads TGTGCCAGCGACGGGAGGCAGGGCGCATCTGGAAACACCATATATTTT.

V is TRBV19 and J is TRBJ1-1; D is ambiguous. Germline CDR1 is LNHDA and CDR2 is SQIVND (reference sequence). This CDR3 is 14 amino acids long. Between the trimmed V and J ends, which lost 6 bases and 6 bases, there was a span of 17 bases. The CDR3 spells CASRYRGGNAEAFF. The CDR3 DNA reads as TGTGCCAGTAGGTATAGAGGAGGAAACGCTGAAGCTTTCTTT.

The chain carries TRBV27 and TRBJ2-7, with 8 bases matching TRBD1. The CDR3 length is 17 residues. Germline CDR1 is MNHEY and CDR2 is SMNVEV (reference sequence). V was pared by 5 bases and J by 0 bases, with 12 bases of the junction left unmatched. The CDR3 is CASSRPGQGLPSYEQYF. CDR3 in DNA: TGTGCCAGCAGTCGTCCAGGACAGGGACTCCCCTCCTACGAGCAGTACTTC.

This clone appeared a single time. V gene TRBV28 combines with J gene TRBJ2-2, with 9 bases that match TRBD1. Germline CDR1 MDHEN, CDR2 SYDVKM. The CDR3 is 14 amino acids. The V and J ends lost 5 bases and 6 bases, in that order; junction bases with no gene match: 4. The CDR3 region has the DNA TGTGCCAGCAGTCCGGGGGACAGGGCCGGGGAGCTGTTTTTT. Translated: CASSPGDRAGELFF.

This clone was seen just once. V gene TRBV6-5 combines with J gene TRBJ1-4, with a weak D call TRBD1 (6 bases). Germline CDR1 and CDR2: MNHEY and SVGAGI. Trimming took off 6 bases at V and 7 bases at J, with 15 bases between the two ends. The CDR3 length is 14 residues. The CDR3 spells CASSAQGSGEKLFF. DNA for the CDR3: TGTGCCAGCAGCGCACAGGGTAGTGGTGAAAAACTGTTTTTT.

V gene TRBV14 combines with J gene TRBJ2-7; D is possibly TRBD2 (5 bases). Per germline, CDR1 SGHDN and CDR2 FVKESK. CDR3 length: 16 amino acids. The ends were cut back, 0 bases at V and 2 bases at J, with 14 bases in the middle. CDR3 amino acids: CASSQDHGEGTYEQYF. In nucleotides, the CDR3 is TGTGCCAGCAGCCAAGATCACGGAGAGGGAACCTACGAGCAGTACTTC.

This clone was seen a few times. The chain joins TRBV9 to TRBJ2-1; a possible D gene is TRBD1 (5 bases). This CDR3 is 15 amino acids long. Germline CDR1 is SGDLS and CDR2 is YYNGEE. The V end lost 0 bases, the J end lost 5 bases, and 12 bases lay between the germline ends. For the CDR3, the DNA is TGTGCCAGCAGCGTAGCGGACACGCGACACAATGAGCAGTTCTTC. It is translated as CASSVADTRHNEQFF.

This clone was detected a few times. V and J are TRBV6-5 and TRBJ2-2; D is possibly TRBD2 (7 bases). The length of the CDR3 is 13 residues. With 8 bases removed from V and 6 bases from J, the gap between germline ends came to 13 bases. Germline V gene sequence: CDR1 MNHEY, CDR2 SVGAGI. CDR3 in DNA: TGTGCCAGCCGAGGGGGGGTTCCCGGGGAGCTGTTTTTT. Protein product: CASRGGVPGELFF.

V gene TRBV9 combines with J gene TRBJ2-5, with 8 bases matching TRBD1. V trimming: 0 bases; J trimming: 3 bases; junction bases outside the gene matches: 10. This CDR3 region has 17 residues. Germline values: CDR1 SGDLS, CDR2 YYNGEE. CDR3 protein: CASSVGHTLTGEETQYF. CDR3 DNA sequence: TGTGCCAGCAGCGTAGGCCACACGTTGACAGGGGAAGAGACCCAGTACTTC.

CDR3 coding DNA: TGTGCCTGGAGTGTACTCCAGGGGGCTTTTTCACCCCTCCACTTT. It translates to CAWSVLQGAFSPLHF. This chain joins TRBV30 and TRBJ1-6; 8 bases align to TRBD1. The trim removed 0 bases at V and 9 bases at J, leaving 7 bases unmatched. The CDR3 covers 15 residues. Germline CDR1 GTSNPN, CDR2 SVGIG (reference sequence).

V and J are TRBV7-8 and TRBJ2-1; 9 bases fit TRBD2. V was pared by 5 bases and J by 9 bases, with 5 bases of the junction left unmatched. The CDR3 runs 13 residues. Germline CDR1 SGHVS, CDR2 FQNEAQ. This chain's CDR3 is CASSPGTSSEQFF. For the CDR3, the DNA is TGTGCCAGCAGCCCAGGGACTAGCAGTGAGCAGTTCTTC.

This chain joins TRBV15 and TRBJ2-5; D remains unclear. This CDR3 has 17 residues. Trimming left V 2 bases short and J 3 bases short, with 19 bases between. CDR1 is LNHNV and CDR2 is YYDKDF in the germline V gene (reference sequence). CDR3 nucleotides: TGTGCCACCAGCAGACCGAAAACTTCCAGCGACGAAGAGACCCAGTACTTC. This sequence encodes CATSRPKTSSDEETQYF.

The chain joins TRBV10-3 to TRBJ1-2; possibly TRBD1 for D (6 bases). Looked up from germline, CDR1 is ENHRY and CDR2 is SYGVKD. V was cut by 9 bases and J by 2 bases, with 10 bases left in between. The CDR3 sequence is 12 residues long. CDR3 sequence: CAIYRVNYGYTF. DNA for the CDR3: TGTGCCATTTACAGGGTGAACTATGGCTACACCTTC.

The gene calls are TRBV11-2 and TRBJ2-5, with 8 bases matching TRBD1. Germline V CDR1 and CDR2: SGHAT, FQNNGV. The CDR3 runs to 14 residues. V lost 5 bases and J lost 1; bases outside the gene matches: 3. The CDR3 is CASSPTGVQETQYF. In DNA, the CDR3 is TGTGCCAGCAGCCCGACAGGGGTCCAAGAGACCCAGTACTTC.

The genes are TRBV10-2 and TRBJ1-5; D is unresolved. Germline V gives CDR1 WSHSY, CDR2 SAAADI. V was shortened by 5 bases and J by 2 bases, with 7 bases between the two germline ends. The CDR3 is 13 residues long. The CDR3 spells CASSQVGNQPQHF. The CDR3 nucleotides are TGCGCCAGCAGTCAGGTAGGCAATCAGCCCCAGCATTTT.

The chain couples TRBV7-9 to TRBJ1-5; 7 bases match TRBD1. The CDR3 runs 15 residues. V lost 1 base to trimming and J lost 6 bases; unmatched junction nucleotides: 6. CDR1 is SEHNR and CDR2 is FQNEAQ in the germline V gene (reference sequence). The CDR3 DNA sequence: TGTGCCAGCAGCTTAGGTACAGGGGAAACTCAGCCCCAGCATTTT. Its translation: CASSLGTGETQPQHF.

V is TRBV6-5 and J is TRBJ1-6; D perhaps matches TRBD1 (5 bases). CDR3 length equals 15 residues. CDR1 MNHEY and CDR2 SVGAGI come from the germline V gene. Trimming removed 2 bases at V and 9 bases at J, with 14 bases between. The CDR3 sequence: CASSYHAGGASPLHF. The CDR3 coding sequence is TGTGCCAGCAGTTACCATGCGGGAGGGGCTTCACCCCTCCACTTT.